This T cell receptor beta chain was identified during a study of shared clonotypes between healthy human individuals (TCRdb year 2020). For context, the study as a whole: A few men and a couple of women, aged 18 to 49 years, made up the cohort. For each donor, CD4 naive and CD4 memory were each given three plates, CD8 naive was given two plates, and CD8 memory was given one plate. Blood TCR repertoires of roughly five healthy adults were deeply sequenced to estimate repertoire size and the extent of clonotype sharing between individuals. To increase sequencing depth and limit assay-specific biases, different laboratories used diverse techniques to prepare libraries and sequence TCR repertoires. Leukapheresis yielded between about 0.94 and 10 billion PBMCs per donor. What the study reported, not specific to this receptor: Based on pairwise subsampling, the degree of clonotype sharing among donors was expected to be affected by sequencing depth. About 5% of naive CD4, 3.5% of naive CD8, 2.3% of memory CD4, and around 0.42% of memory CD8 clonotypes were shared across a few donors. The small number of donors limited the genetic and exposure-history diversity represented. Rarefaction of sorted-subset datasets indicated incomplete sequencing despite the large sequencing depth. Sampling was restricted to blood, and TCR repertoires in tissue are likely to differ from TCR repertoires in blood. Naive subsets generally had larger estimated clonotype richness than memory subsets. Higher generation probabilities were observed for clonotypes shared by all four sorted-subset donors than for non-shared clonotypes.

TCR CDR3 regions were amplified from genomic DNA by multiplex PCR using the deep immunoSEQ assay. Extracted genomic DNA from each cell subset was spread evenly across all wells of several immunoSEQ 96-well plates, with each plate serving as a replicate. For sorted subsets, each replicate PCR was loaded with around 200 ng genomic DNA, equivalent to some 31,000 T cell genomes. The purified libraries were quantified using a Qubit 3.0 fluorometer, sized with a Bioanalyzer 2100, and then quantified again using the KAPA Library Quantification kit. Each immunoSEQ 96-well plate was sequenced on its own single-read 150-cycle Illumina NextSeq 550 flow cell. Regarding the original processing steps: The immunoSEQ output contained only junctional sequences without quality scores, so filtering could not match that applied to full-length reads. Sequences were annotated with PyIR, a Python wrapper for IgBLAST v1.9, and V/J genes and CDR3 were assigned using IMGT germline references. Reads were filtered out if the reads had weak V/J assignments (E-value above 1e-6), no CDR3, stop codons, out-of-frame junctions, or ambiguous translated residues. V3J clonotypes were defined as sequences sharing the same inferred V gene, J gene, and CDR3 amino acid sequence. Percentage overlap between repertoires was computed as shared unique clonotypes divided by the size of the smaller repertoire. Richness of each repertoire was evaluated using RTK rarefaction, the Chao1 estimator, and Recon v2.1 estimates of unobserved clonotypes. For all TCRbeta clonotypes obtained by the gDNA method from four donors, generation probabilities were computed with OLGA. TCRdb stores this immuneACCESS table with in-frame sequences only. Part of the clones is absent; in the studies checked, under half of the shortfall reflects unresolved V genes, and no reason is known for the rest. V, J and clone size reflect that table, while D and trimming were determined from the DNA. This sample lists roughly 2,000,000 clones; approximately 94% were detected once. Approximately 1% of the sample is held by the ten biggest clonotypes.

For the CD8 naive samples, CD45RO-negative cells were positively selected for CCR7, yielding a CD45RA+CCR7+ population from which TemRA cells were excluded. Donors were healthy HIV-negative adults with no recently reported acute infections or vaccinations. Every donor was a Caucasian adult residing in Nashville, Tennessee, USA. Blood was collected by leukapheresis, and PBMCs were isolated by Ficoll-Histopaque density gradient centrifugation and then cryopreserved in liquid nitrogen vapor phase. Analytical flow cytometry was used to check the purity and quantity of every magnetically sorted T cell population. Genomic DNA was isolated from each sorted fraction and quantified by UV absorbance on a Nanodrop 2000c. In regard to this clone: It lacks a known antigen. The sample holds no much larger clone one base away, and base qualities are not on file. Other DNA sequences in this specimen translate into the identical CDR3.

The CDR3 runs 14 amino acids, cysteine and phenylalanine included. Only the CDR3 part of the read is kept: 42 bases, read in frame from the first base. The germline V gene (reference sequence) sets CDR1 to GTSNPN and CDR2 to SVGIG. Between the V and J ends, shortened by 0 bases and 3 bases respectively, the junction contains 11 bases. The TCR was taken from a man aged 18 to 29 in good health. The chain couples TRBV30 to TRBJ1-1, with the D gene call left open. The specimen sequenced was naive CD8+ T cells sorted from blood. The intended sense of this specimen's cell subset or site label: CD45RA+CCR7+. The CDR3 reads CAWSVLGGDTEAFF. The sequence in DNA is TGTGCCTGGAGTGTACTGGGCGGTGACACTGAAGCTTTCTTT.